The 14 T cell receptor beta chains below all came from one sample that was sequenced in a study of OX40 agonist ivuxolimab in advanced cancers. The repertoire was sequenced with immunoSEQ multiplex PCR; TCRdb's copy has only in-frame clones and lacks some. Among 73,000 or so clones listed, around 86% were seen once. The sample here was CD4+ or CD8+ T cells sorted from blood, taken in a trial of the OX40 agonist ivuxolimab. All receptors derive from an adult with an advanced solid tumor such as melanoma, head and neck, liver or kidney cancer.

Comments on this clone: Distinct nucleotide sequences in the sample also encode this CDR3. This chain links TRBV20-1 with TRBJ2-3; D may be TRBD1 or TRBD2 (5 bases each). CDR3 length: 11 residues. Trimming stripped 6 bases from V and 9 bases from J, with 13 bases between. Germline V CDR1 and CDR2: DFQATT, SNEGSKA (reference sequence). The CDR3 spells CSAGPGGTQYF. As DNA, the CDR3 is TGCAGTGCGGGGCCCGGCGGGACGCAGTATTTT.

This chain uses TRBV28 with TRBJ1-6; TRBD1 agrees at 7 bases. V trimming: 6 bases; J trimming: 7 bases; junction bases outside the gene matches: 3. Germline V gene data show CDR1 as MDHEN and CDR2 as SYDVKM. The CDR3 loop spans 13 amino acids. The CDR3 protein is CASSRGTNSPLHF. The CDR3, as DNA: TGTGCCAGCAGCAGGGGGACGAATTCACCCCTCCACTTT.

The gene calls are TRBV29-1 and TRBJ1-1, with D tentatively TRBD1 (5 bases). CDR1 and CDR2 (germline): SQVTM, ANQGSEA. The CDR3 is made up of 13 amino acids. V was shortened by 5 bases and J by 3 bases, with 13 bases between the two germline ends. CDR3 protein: CSVCRDEYTEAFF. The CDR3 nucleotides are TGCAGCGTTTGCCGGGACGAATACACTGAAGCTTTCTTT.

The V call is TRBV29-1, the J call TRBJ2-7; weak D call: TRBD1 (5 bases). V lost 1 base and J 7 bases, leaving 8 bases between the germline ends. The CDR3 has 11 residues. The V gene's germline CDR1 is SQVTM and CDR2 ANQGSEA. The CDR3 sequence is CSVEAGFEQYF. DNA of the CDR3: TGCAGCGTTGAAGCAGGGTTTGAGCAGTACTTC.

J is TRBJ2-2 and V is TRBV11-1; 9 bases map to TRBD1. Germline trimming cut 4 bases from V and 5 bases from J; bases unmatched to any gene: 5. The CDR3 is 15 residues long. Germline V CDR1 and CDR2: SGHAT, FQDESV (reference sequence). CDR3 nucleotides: TGTGCCAGCAGCTCCGGGACAGGGAGAACCGGGGAGCTGTTTTTT. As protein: CASSSGTGRTGELFF.

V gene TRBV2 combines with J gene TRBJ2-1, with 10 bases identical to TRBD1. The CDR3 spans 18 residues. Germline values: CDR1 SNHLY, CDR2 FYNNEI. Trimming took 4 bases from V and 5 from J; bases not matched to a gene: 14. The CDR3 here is CASSGDRGSAGGHNEQFF. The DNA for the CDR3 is TGTGCCAGCAGTGGGGACAGGGGATCCGCGGGAGGCCACAATGAGCAGTTCTTC.

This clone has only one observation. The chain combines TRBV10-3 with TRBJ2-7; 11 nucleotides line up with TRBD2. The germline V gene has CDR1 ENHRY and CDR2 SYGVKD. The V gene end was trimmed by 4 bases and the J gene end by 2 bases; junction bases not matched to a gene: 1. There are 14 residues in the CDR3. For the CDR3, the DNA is TGTGCCATCAGTGGACTAGCGGGAACCTACGAGCAGTACTTC. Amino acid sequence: CAISGLAGTYEQYF.

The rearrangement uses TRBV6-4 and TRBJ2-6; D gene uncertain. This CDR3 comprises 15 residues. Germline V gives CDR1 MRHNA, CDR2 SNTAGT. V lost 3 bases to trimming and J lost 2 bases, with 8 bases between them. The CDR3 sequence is CASSESSTGANVLTF. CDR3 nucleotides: TGTGCCAGCAGTGAGAGTAGCACTGGGGCCAACGTCCTGACTTTC.

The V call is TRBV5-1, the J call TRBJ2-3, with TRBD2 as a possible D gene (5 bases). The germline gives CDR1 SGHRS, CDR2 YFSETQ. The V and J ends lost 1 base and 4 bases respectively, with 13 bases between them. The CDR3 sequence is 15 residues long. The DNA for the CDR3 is TGCGCCAGCAGCTTGAACGAGCGGCAGGCAGATACGCAGTATTTT. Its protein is CASSLNERQADTQYF.

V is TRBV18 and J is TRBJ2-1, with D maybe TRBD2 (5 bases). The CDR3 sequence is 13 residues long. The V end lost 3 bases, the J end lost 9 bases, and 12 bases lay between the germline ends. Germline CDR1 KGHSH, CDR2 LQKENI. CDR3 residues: CASSPQEGSEQFF. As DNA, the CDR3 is TGTGCCAGCTCACCTCAGGAAGGGAGTGAGCAGTTCTTC.

CDR3 amino acids: CASSPGLAGTPTDTQYF. CDR3 in DNA: TGTGCCAGCTCACCGGGACTAGCGGGAACCCCCACAGATACGCAGTATTTT. V usage is TRBV18 and J usage is TRBJ2-3, with TRBD2 matching over 13 bases. The CDR3 is 17 amino acids. V was clipped by 3 bases and J by 2 bases; unmatched bases: 5. Looked up from germline, CDR1 is KGHSH and CDR2 is LQKENI.

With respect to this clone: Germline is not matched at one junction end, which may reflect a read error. The CDR3 DNA is TGTGCCGGCTCACACAGGGAAGACTACGAGCAGTACTTC. It translates to CAGSHREDYEQYF. This chain uses TRBV18 with TRBJ2-7; tentatively, D is TRBD1 (6 bases). The CDR3 has 13 amino acids. The germline gives CDR1 KGHSH, CDR2 LQKENI.

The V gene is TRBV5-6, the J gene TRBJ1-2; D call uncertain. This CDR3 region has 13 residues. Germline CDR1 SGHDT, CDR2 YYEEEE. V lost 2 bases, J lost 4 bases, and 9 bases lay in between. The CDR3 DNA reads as TGTGCCAGCAGCTTCGGTGTAAGCTATGGCTACACCTTC. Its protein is CASSFGVSYGYTF.

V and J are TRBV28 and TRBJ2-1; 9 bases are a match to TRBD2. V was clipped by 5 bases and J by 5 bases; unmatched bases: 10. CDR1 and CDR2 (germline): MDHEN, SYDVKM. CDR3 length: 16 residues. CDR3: CASSPRRLAEHNEQFF. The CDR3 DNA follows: TGTGCCAGCAGTCCCCGACGACTAGCGGAGCACAATGAGCAGTTCTTC.